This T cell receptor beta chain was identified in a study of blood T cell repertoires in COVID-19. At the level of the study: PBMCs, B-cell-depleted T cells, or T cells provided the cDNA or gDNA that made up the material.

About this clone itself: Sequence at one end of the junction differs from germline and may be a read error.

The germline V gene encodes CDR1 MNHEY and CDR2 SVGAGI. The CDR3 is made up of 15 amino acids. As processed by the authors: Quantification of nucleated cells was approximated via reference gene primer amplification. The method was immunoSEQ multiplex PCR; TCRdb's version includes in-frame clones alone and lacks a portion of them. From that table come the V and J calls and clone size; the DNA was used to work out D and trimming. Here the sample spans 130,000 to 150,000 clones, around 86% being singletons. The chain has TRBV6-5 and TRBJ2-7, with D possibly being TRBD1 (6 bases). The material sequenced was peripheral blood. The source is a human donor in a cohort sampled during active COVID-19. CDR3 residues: CASSDSGTTSYEQYF. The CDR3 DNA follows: TGTGCCAGCAGTGACTCCGGGACAACCTCCTACGAGCAGTACTTC.